This T cell receptor (beta chain) is drawn from a study of blood T cell repertoires in COVID-19. Trimming cost V 5 bases and J 1 base, with 16 bases left between them. The CDR3 has 16 residues. The germline V gene encodes CDR1 SGHRS and CDR2 YFSETQ. Only in-frame clones appear in the TCRdb table, and some are missing; sequencing was by immunoSEQ multiplex PCR. Of 84,000 or so clones in the sample, 70% to 80% are singletons; the top ten hold less than 60%. The rearrangement links TRBV5-1 to TRBJ1-5, with D possibly being TRBD1 (6 bases). This receptor was obtained from a human donor in a cohort sampled during active COVID-19. Source material: peripheral blood. CDR3 residues: CASSPGTMGSNQPQHF. CDR3 DNA: TGCGCCAGCAGTCCCGGGACAATGGGAAGCAATCAGCCCCAGCATTTT.